Following are 20 T cell receptor beta chains from one sample sequenced in a study of circulating and synovial CD4+ cells in juvenile arthritis. Clones were sequenced by immunoSEQ multiplex PCR, and TCRdb holds only the in-frame ones, with some missing. The sample lists some 15,000 clones; around 90% were seen once. Input material: CD4+ T cells from blood. These receptors all stem from a human donor with juvenile idiopathic arthritis.

The sample holds one count of this clone. V gene TRBV23-1 combines with J gene TRBJ2-7; unclear D gene. TRBV23-1 is labeled an ORF, and its function is uncertain. CDR3 length: 16 residues. V dropped 0 bases and J dropped 1 base, with 13 bases sitting between them. The CDR3 loop reads CASSQSRLVGSYEQYF. The CDR3 DNA reads TGCGCCAGCAGTCAATCGAGGTTAGTGGGTTCCTACGAGCAGTACTTC.

The V gene is TRBV29-1, the J gene TRBJ2-7, with TRBD2 as a possible D gene (7 bases). Germline V gene data show CDR1 as SQVTM and CDR2 as ANQGSEA. V was shortened by 3 bases and J by 5 bases, with 17 bases between the two germline ends. This CDR3 has 14 amino acids. The CDR3 region has the DNA TGCAGCGTTGAGTATGGACTAGGGGGACACGAGCAGTACTTC. Translated: CSVEYGLGGHEQYF.

This rearrangement joins TRBV10-3 to TRBJ1-2; no reliable D call. V shed 3 bases and J shed 3 bases, with 8 bases lying between them. Germline V gene sequence: CDR1 ENHRY, CDR2 SYGVKD. This CDR3 contains 13 residues. The CDR3 spells CAISDGLYYGYTF. CDR3 nucleotides: TGTGCCATCAGTGATGGCTTATACTATGGCTACACCTTC.

This chain joins TRBV12-1 and TRBJ2-5; TRBD1, as called in the table, went unchecked against the DNA. TRBV12-1 counts as a pseudogene. This CDR3 spans 19 amino acids. CDR3 in DNA: TGTGCCAGCAGCTACTTACCCTTCTGTCCGTGGGCGAACCAAGAGACCCAGTACTTC. Protein product: CASSYLPFCPWANQETQYF.

V and J are TRBV4-1 and TRBJ1-1; D perhaps matches TRBD1 (6 bases). This CDR3 has 16 residues. The germline gives CDR1 MGHRA, CDR2 YSYEKL. V was trimmed by 0 bases and J by 1 base, leaving 12 bases between them. The CDR3 reads CASSQERKGGNTEAFF. The CDR3 DNA reads as TGCGCCAGCAGCCAAGAGCGTAAAGGGGGGAACACTGAAGCTTTCTTT.

The V and J genes are TRBV7-9 and TRBJ1-5; the D gene is possibly TRBD1 (5 bases). V dropped 5 bases and J dropped 2 bases, with 10 bases sitting between them. CDR1 is SEHNR and CDR2 is FQNEAQ in the germline V gene (reference sequence). The CDR3 contains 14 residues. This CDR3 reads CASSTSTGNQPQHF. The CDR3 bases are TGTGCCAGCAGCACCTCGACAGGCAATCAGCCCCAGCATTTT. Drawing the rest from reference TRBV7-9 and TRBJ1-5, the complete variable domain is DTGVSQNPRHKITKRGQNVTFRCDPISEHNRLYWYRQTLGQGPEFLTYFQNEAQLEKSRLLSDRFSAERPKGSFSTLEIQRTEQGDSAMYLCASSTSTGNQPQHFGDGTRLSIL.

This CDR3 is CATSGREVSTDTQYF. CDR3 coding DNA: TGTGCCACCTCAGGTAGGGAGGTCAGCACAGATACGCAGTATTTT. The gene calls are TRBV27 and TRBJ2-3, with a tentative D call TRBD2 (6 bases). This CDR3 region has 15 residues. Germline CDR1 MNHEY, CDR2 SMNVEV (reference sequence). Trimming removed 10 bases at V and 0 bases at J, with 17 bases between.

The chain links TRBV29-1 to TRBJ2-7; the D gene is possibly TRBD1 (6 bases). This CDR3 spans 13 amino acids. Germline V lookup: CDR1 SQVTM, CDR2 ANQGSEA. V was pared by 3 bases and J by 0 bases, with 9 bases between. CDR3 in DNA: TGCAGCGTTGACACAGGGATCTCCTACGAGCAGTACTTC. This translates into CSVDTGISYEQYF.

The CDR3 sequence is CASRETDSQPQHF. The CDR3 nucleotides read TGTGCCAGCAGGGAGACAGATTCGCAGCCCCAGCATTTT. The rearrangement links TRBV6-1 to TRBJ1-5; D is possibly TRBD1 (5 bases). This CDR3 is 13 amino acids long. Germline V gene lookup returns CDR1 MNHNS and CDR2 SASEGT. Trimming pared 6 bases from V and 7 bases from J, leaving 13 bases between.

The CDR3 loop is CASSPSGRYHEQYF. As DNA, the CDR3 is TGCGCCAGCAGCCCTAGCGGGAGGTACCACGAGCAGTACTTC. The chain recombines TRBV4-3 with TRBJ2-7; 11 bases line up with TRBD2. The CDR3 runs 14 residues. Germline-derived CDR1 and CDR2 are LGHNA and YSLEER. V was pared by 4 bases and J by 5 bases, with 4 bases of the junction left unmatched.

The chain carries TRBV4-3 and TRBJ1-1; D call uncertain. The germline V gene has CDR1 LGHNA and CDR2 YSLEER. CDR3 length: 14 residues. The V end lost 2 bases, the J end lost 7 bases, and 14 bases lay between the germline ends. This CDR3 is CASSQSLGRLEAFF. CDR3 coding DNA: TGCGCCAGCAGCCAATCTCTGGGGAGGCTTGAAGCTTTCTTT.

The CDR3 sequence is CASSQETSGRPSGANVLTF. CDR3 nucleotide sequence: TGTGCCAGCAGCCAAGAGACCAGCGGGAGACCCTCTGGGGCCAACGTCCTGACTTTC. The chain recombines TRBV4-2 with TRBJ2-6; the match to TRBD2 covers 8 bases. CDR3 length: 19 amino acids. Germline loops: CDR1 LGHNA, CDR2 YNFKEQ. V was clipped by 0 bases and J by 0 bases; unmatched bases: 7.

This chain connects TRBV29-1 to TRBJ1-1, with D possibly TRBD1 on 6 matching bases. This CDR3 has 13 residues. Germline loops: CDR1 SQVTM, CDR2 ANQGSEA. Trimming left V 3 bases short and J 7 bases short, with 15 bases between. The CDR3 loop reads CSVDTGLTNEAFF. The CDR3 nucleotides read TGCAGCGTTGATACAGGGTTAACAAATGAAGCTTTCTTT.

V is TRBV4-3 and J is TRBJ2-3, with 9 positions matching TRBD2. The germline gives CDR1 LGHNA, CDR2 YSLEER. With V trimmed by 1 base and J by 6 bases, 11 bases remained unmatched. This CDR3 contains 17 residues. The CDR3 spells CASSQGNTAGGPDTQYF. The DNA for the CDR3 is TGCGCCAGCAGCCAAGGGAATACCGCGGGAGGGCCGGATACGCAGTATTTT.

The chain has TRBV6-5 and TRBJ1-5; TRBD1 agrees at 7 bases. CDR3 size: 15 residues. The germline V gene encodes CDR1 MNHEY and CDR2 SVGAGI. Losses at the gene ends were 2 bases for V and 0 bases for J; bases not matched to a gene: 1. The CDR3 DNA reads TGTGCCAGCAGTTACAGGGGGCATAGCAATCAGCCCCAGCATTTT. It translates to CASSYRGHSNQPQHF.

The chain is built from TRBV9 and TRBJ2-3; D not resolved. This CDR3 is 15 amino acids long. V lost 0 bases to trimming and J lost 3 bases, with 11 bases between them. Per germline, CDR1 SGDLS and CDR2 YYNGEE. Here the CDR3 reads CASSVDVAGTDTQYF. Written as DNA, the CDR3 is TGTGCCAGCAGCGTAGACGTGGCAGGTACAGATACGCAGTATTTT.

V usage is TRBV30 and J usage is TRBJ2-1, with 7 bases matching TRBD2. This CDR3 has 15 amino acids. Germline CDR1 GTSNPN, CDR2 SVGIG (reference sequence). After removal of 0 bases from V and 0 bases from J, the junction contained 2 bases not matched to a gene. The CDR3 sequence is CAWSVRGSSYNEQFF. As DNA, the CDR3 is TGTGCCTGGAGTGTACGCGGGAGCTCCTACAATGAGCAGTTCTTC.

In its sample, this clone was seen once. The chain has TRBV18 and TRBJ2-7; 9 bases fit TRBD2. The CDR3 runs 14 residues. Germline CDR1 reads KGHSH; CDR2 reads LQKENI. With V trimmed by 5 bases and J by 2 bases, 4 bases remained unmatched. The CDR3 loop is CASSGLAGPYEQYF. The CDR3 DNA follows: TGTGCCAGCTCAGGGCTAGCGGGACCCTACGAGCAGTACTTC. Together with reference TRBV18 and TRBJ2-7, the CDR3 gives the full variable domain: NAGVMQNPRHLVRRRGQEARLRCSPMKGHSHVYWYRQLPEEGLKFMVYLQKENIIDESGMPKERFSAEFPKEGPSILRIQQVVRGDSAAYFCASSGLAGPYEQYFGPGTRLTVT.

The rearrangement links TRBV10-3 to TRBJ1-3; possibly TRBD1 for D (6 bases). This CDR3 is built from 17 residues. Trimming took off 3 bases at V and 0 bases at J, with 15 bases between the two ends. CDR1 is ENHRY, CDR2 SYGVKD, per germline. The CDR3 region has the DNA TGTGCCATCAGTGACAACCAGGGGACCGTCTCTGGAAACACCATATATTTT. Translation: CAISDNQGTVSGNTIYF.

The rearrangement uses TRBV18 and TRBJ2-7; the match to TRBD1 covers 10 bases. CDR3 length: 16 amino acids. J was trimmed by 5 bases and V by 4 bases; bases with no gene match: 11. Germline lookup yields CDR1 KGHSH and CDR2 LQKENI. CDR3 in amino acids: CASSRGPGQGYNEQYF. The CDR3 DNA sequence: TGTGCCAGCTCACGGGGCCCGGGACAGGGGTACAACGAGCAGTACTTC.